The 19 T cell receptor beta chains below all came from one sample that was sequenced in a study of T cells in Graves' hyperthyroidism and ophthalmopathy. Amplification of TCR beta CDR3 regions used RNA as the template. Initially, a first-round RT-PCR of the TCR CDR3 employed the HTBI primer set. TCRdb re-called the multiplex PCR reads through MiXCR, storing one row per CDR3 protein. The repertoire holds some 650,000 distinct CDR3 sequences, with 16% as singletons. The sample comprised blood. The receptor set was obtained from a woman aged 40 to 55 with Graves' ophthalmopathy.

This clonotype has a handful of counts. The chain has TRBV5-1 and TRBJ2-6; TRBD1 aligns across 8 bases. Germline trimming cut 4 bases from V and 8 bases from J; bases unmatched to any gene: 11. The V gene's germline CDR1 is SGHRS and CDR2 YFSETQ. The CDR3 contains 16 residues. The chain's CDR3 is CASSVYAQGDSNVLTF. The CDR3 DNA follows: TGCGCCAGCAGCGTTTACGCACAGGGGGATTCCAACGTCCTGACTTTC.

This clonotype was recorded at least ten times. This rearrangement joins TRBV20-1 to TRBJ2-1; the match to TRBD2 covers 7 bases. J gave up 4 bases and V 3 bases, and 9 bases lay outside the gene matches. The CDR3 is 15 amino acids. CDR1 DFQATT and CDR2 SNEGSKA come from the germline V gene (reference sequence). The CDR3 DNA reads as TGCAGTGCTAGTCGGGCTAGCGGAAAGTACAATGAGCAGTTCTTC. Translating gives CSASRASGKYNEQFF.

This clonotype was detected many times. The V call is TRBV20-1, the J call TRBJ2-7; 11 bases are shared with TRBD2. The V gene's germline CDR1 is DFQATT and CDR2 SNEGSKA (reference sequence). V trimming: 5 bases; J trimming: 7 bases; junction bases outside the gene matches: 10. This CDR3 has 14 amino acids. This chain's CDR3 is CSAPTSGSMREQYF. DNA of the CDR3: TGCAGTGCTCCAACTAGCGGGAGTATGAGGGAGCAGTACTTC.

For this clonotype: A read error likely explains this, since a far larger clone differs by one base. The final CDR3 position lacks the conserved phenylalanine or tryptophan, pointing to a likely read error. This chain connects TRBV12-3 or TRBV12-4 to TRBJ2-2; D not certain. The CDR3 consists of 13 residues. The V end was cut by 6 bases, the J end by 1 base, with 6 bases between. The CDR3 DNA sequence: TGTGCCAGCAGCCCCCGGAACACCGGGGAGCTGTTTTCT. Translated, it gives CASSPRNTGELFS.

The table lists this clonotype with a few counts. The chain employs TRBV7-9 and TRBJ2-7, with 8 bases identical to TRBD1. CDR1 SEHNR and CDR2 FQNEAQ come from the germline V gene (reference sequence). There are 15 residues in the CDR3. V lost 5 bases and J lost 2; bases outside the gene matches: 8. CDR3 nucleotides: TGTGCCAGCAGCGAACAGGGACAGGCGCCCTACGAGCAGTACTTC. Translated: CASSEQGQAPYEQYF.

The chain links TRBV3-1 to TRBJ2-7, with D possibly being TRBD1 (6 bases). V was trimmed by 3 bases and J by 4 bases, leaving 16 bases between them. Germline values: CDR1 LGHDT, CDR2 YNNKEL (reference sequence). CDR3 length: 15 amino acids. Here the CDR3 DNA reads TGTGCCAGCAGCCACAGGGGCGCCCGCGGATACGAGCAGTACTTC. This sequence encodes CASSHRGARGYEQYF.

This clonotype came up many times. V is TRBV6-1 and J is TRBJ2-7, with D possibly TRBD1 on 7 matching bases. V lost 6 bases to trimming and J lost 0 bases, with 12 bases between them. This CDR3 is built from 14 residues. Per germline, CDR1 MNHNS and CDR2 SASEGT. The CDR3 sequence: CASRRDSVSYEQYF. The CDR3 nucleotides read TGTGCCAGCAGGCGGGACAGCGTCTCCTACGAGCAGTACTTC.

A few counts support this clonotype. The chain carries TRBV7-2 and TRBJ2-2; no reliable D call. This CDR3 is 15 amino acids long. Germline assignment: CDR1 SGHTA and CDR2 FQGNSA. V lost 3 bases and J lost 1, with 9 bases in between. The CDR3 DNA follows: TGTGCCAGCAGCTTGGTGTTCGGGAACACCGGGGAGCTGTTTTTT. Protein: CASSLVFGNTGELFF.

This clonotype was observed many times. CDR3 amino acids: CASRRPGLGNTEAFF. The CDR3 region has the DNA TGTGCCAGCAGGAGACCAGGGTTGGGGAACACTGAAGCTTTCTTT. The chain couples TRBV2 to TRBJ1-1, with D perhaps TRBD1 (5 bases). Per the germline V gene, CDR1 is SNHLY and CDR2 is FYNNEI. The V end was cut by 6 bases, the J end by 1 base, with 15 bases between. CDR3 size: 15 residues. Complete variable domain (other parts from reference TRBV2 and TRBJ1-1): EPEVTQTPSHQVTQMGQEVILRCVPISNHLYFYWYRQILGQKVEFLVSFYNNEISEKSEIFDDQFSVERPDGSNFTLKIRSTKLEDSAMYFCASRRPGLGNTEAFFGQGTRLTVV.

The chain recombines TRBV20-1 with TRBJ2-5; D gene ambiguous. Trimming removed 3 bases at V and 0 bases at J, with 8 bases between. Per the germline V gene, CDR1 is DFQATT and CDR2 is SNEGSKA (reference sequence). The CDR3 is made up of 13 amino acids. In DNA, the CDR3 is TGCAGTGCTAGGGTGACAAACCAAGAGACCCAGTACTTC. Protein product: CSARVTNQETQYF.

This clonotype was counted many times. The chain joins TRBV28 to TRBJ1-2; 8 bases are shared with TRBD1. CDR3 length equals 13 residues. CDR1 and CDR2 (germline): MDHEN, SYDVKM. V lost 3 bases to trimming and J lost 7 bases; unmatched junction nucleotides: 4. The CDR3 spells CASSFQGAVGYTF. CDR3 DNA: TGTGCCAGCAGTTTTCAGGGGGCGGTTGGCTACACCTTC.

This clonotype was counted at least ten times. V gene TRBV5-1 combines with J gene TRBJ1-1, with 11 bases matching TRBD1. V lost 4 bases to trimming and J lost 8 bases; unmatched junction nucleotides: 10. This CDR3 region has 15 residues. Looked up from germline, CDR1 is SGHRS and CDR2 is YFSETQ. Here the CDR3 reads CASSPGGQGDLEAFF. The DNA for the CDR3 is TGCGCCAGCAGCCCTGGGGGACAGGGGGACTTGGAAGCTTTCTTT. Based on the CDR3 plus reference TRBV5-1 and TRBJ1-1, the full variable domain is KAGVTQTPRYLIKTRGQQVTLSCSPISGHRSVSWYQQTPGQGLQFLFEYFSETQRNKGNFPGRFSGRQFSNSRSEMNVSTLELGDSALYLCASSPGGQGDLEAFFGQGTRLTVV.

The chain recombines TRBV5-1 with TRBJ2-3, with D possibly TRBD2 on 5 matching bases. V was cut by 0 bases and J by 5 bases, with 16 bases left in between. Germline CDR1 is SGHRS and CDR2 is YFSETQ. This CDR3 is 16 amino acids long. The CDR3 here is CASSLVGLARGDTQYF. CDR3 nucleotides: TGCGCCAGCAGCTTGGTAGGGCTAGCTAGAGGAGATACGCAGTATTTT.

The rearrangement links TRBV20-1 to TRBJ2-3; 10 bases fit TRBD2. The CDR3 covers 14 residues. Germline V lookup: CDR1 DFQATT, CDR2 SNEGSKA (reference sequence). J lost 5 bases, V lost 5 bases, and 7 bases had no gene match. CDR3 loop: CSAPLSGRQDTQYF. CDR3 coding DNA: TGCAGTGCTCCTCTTAGCGGGAGGCAAGATACGCAGTATTTT.

This clonotype was seen ten or more times. The V gene is TRBV18, the J gene TRBJ1-6; D remains ambiguous. The CDR3 totals 14 residues. The V gene lost 3 bases and the J gene lost 8 bases, with 11 bases spanning the gap. CDR1 is KGHSH and CDR2 is LQKENI in the germline V gene. CDR3 DNA sequence: TGTGCCAGCTCACCCCGGGGAGTCGATTCACCCCTCCACTTT. This encodes CASSPRGVDSPLHF.

As for this clonotype: A single base separates this from a much larger clone, so it may be a read error. The rearrangement joins TRBV5-5 to TRBJ2-1; 8 bases are shared with TRBD2. The J call may be in error: the DNA end matches TRBJ2-7 better. This CDR3 has 15 residues. Germline-derived CDR1 and CDR2 are SGHKS and YYEKEE (reference sequence). The CDR3 sequence is CASSFSGSLGNEQYF. CDR3 in DNA: TGTGCCAGCAGCTTCAGCGGGAGCCTGGGGAATGAGCAGTACTTC.

The rearrangement uses TRBV2 and TRBJ2-5; the match to TRBD1 covers 10 bases. V was clipped by 6 bases and J by 5 bases; unmatched bases: 9. The germline CDR1 and CDR2 sequences are SNHLY and FYNNEI. The CDR3 runs to 15 residues. CDR3 coding DNA: TGTGCCAGCAGGGTTGACAGGGGGCGCGCGGAGACCCAGTACTTC. Translating it yields CASRVDRGRAETQYF.

This clonotype was recorded many times. This chain connects TRBV20-1 to TRBJ1-1, with D possibly TRBD1 on 6 matching bases. The germline CDR1 and CDR2 sequences are DFQATT and SNEGSKA (reference sequence). Trimming pared 5 bases from V and 6 bases from J, leaving 16 bases between. The CDR3 consists of 13 residues. CDR3 sequence (DNA): TGCAGTGCTGGGGGGCAGGGGCGGGCTGAAGCTTTCTTT. Translated, it gives CSAGGQGRAEAFF.

This clonotype was detected only a few times. CDR3 in amino acids: CASSEAISGKEKLFF. The DNA for the CDR3 is TGTGCCAGCAGTGAAGCGATCTCAGGGAAGGAAAAACTGTTTTTT. This chain connects TRBV6-1 to TRBJ1-4, with a tentative D call TRBD1 (5 bases). The CDR3 contains 15 residues. Germline CDR1 reads MNHNS; CDR2 reads SASEGT. V lost 0 bases, J lost 8 bases, and 13 bases lay in between.